The T cell receptor beta chain described here comes from a study of blood T cell repertoires in COVID-19. Study summary: Spain, Italy and the United States supplied samples that represented acute and convalescent COVID-19. Nucleic acid was either cDNA or gDNA, and it came from T cells, B-cell-depleted T cells, or PBMCs.

Sequencing used immunoSEQ multiplex PCR; TCRdb keeps in-frame clones, though not all of them. Of about 15,000 clones in the sample, more than 70% were seen once. This clone appeared once. The CDR3 has 15 amino acids. Trimming removed 3 bases at V and 0 bases at J, with 9 bases between. Per the germline V gene, CDR1 is SNHLY and CDR2 is FYNNEI. The sample was peripheral blood. The clonotype comes from a human donor in a cohort sampled during active COVID-19. The chain links TRBV2 to TRBJ2-4; no reliable D call. The CDR3 spells CASSERRIAKNIQYF. In nucleotides, the CDR3 is TGTGCCAGCAGTGAGAGAAGAATAGCCAAAAACATTCAGTACTTC.